The clone carrying this TCR beta chain was seen a handful of times. What it recognizes is unknown. The junction shows a germline mismatch at one end, possibly a read error. This sample is drawn from a study of identical twins. Whole-study results and caveats: Cross-sectional statistics underpinned the conclusions; the same donors were not followed.

TCRdb independently ran MiXCR on the 5' RACE reads; one entry per CDR3 protein. The data contain 600,000 to 800,000 distinct CDR3 sequences, 21% of them singletons. The data were also submitted as part of a second study, on T cells expressing NK-cell markers. That work states: Sorted CD3+CD56-NKG2C+, CD3+CD56+NKG2C+ and CD3+CD56+NKG2C- T cells supplied the TCR beta repertoires. Seropositivity for HCMV was found in seven of the eight sequenced donors, with one seronegative. Top CD8+ clonotypes included the dominant CD3+CD56+NKG2C+ clonotypes in roughly six donors.

The sample taken for sequencing was PBMCs. This receptor was taken from a woman under 30 in good health.

CDR3 loop: CASSLGTLEVF. The CDR3, as DNA: TGTGCCAGCAGTCTCGGGACTCTCGAGGTCTTC. The genes are TRBV12-3 or TRBV12-4 and TRBJ2-7; D is perhaps TRBD2 (6 bases). The length of the CDR3 is 11 residues.